One sample yielded the 32 T cell receptor beta chains listed below, sequenced in a study of blood T cell repertoires in COVID-19. Produced via immunoSEQ multiplex PCR; TCRdb's table is partial and in-frame only. The table shows about 180,000 clones, with about 87% occurring only once. Sequences were obtained from peripheral blood. These TCRs come from a man aged 40-55 years with active or convalescent COVID-19.

V is TRBV5-1 and J is TRBJ1-2; 9 bases map to TRBD1. The CDR3 has 12 residues. The V and J ends lost 7 bases and 8 bases, in that order; junction bases with no gene match: 6. Germline V gene data show CDR1 as SGHRS and CDR2 as YFSETQ. As DNA, the CDR3 is TGCGCCAGCGAGGGACAGGGTCGGGGCTACACCTTC. Protein product: CASEGQGRGYTF. The full variable domain, with the rest looked up from reference TRBV5-1 and TRBJ1-2, is KAGVTQTPRYLIKTRGQQVTLSCSPISGHRSVSWYQQTPGQGLQFLFEYFSETQRNKGNFPGRFSGRQFSNSRSEMNVSTLELGDSALYLCASEGQGRGYTFGSGTRLTVV.

The V call is TRBV27, the J call TRBJ1-5; possibly TRBD1 for D (5 bases). The ends were cut back, 5 bases at V and 5 bases at J, with 10 bases in the middle. This CDR3 has 13 amino acids. Germline CDR1 is MNHEY and CDR2 is SMNVEV (reference sequence). In DNA form, the CDR3 reads TGTGCCAGCAGTAAACAGGTGGATCAGCCCCAGCATTTT. This codes for CASSKQVDQPQHF.

The chain employs TRBV11-2 and TRBJ2-5; TRBD1 matches at 7 bases. V was clipped by 6 bases and J by 1 base; unmatched bases: 5. This CDR3 contains 14 residues. Looked up from germline, CDR1 is SGHAT and CDR2 is FQNNGV. Here the CDR3 DNA reads TGTGCCAGCAGTAGGGACAGCTCCCAAGAGACCCAGTACTTC. This sequence encodes CASSRDSSQETQYF.

As concerns this clone: Its ends do not fully match the called genes, so a read error is possible. The chain couples TRBV5-4 to TRBJ2-5; 10 positions match TRBD1. The CDR3 loop spans 14 amino acids. Germline V gene sequence: CDR1 SGHNT, CDR2 YYREEE (reference sequence). CDR3 loop: CASRLDRGSETQYF. CDR3 DNA: TGTGCCAGCAGATTGGACAGGGGGTCAGAGACCCAGTACTTC.

J is TRBJ2-3 and V is TRBV12-2; the D call of TRBD2 is as the table states it, not checked on the DNA. TRBV12-2 counts as a pseudogene. The CDR3 length is 17 residues. The CDR3: CASPRLMASGAVDTQYF. The CDR3 coding sequence is TGTGCAAGTCCCCGCTTAATGGCTAGCGGGGCGGTTGATACGCAGTATTTT.

The chain employs TRBV6-1 and TRBJ1-5; no firm D call. Deletions cut 5 bases from V and 7 bases from J, with 12 bases between. The CDR3 has 13 amino acids. Looked up from germline, CDR1 is MNHNS and CDR2 is SASEGT. CDR3 nucleotide sequence: TGTGCCAGCAGTTCACACGGGGAACAGCCCCAGCATTTT. This gives the protein CASSSHGEQPQHF.

The CDR3 coding sequence is TGTGCCAGCCAACTCAATAGCCAGTCACCCCTCCACTTT. Translating it yields CASQLNSQSPLHF. The V call is TRBV2, the J call TRBJ1-6; D remains ambiguous. V was shortened by 8 bases and J by 10 bases, with 15 bases between the two germline ends. Germline CDR1 SNHLY, CDR2 FYNNEI. The CDR3 has 13 amino acids.

Note on this clone: The sample carries other DNA sequences with the same CDR3. The genes are TRBV9 and TRBJ1-1, with D unresolved. CDR1 is SGDLS, CDR2 YYNGEE, per germline. There are 14 residues in the CDR3. V was trimmed by 0 bases and J by 0 bases, leaving 6 bases between them. In nucleotides, the CDR3 is TGTGCCAGCAGCGTAGGAGGAATGAACACTGAAGCTTTCTTT. Translation: CASSVGGMNTEAFF.

This chain connects TRBV29-1 to TRBJ2-7, with unresolved D. The CDR3 is 12 amino acids. V was clipped by 2 bases and J by 3 bases, with 8 bases between them. Looked up from germline, CDR1 is SQVTM and CDR2 is ANQGSEA. This CDR3 is CSVECCSYEQYF. The DNA for the CDR3 is TGCAGCGTTGAATGTTGTAGCTACGAGCAGTACTTC.

The chain uses TRBV12-3 or TRBV12-4 and TRBJ1-1, with TRBD1 identical over 7 bases. The CDR3 consists of 12 residues. J was trimmed by 3 bases and V by 6 bases; bases with no gene match: 1. CDR3 in amino acids: CASRGQYTEAFF. The CDR3 region has the DNA TGTGCCAGCAGGGGACAGTACACTGAAGCTTTCTTT.

The chain has TRBV6-5 and TRBJ2-7, with 10 bases aligning to TRBD1. CDR3 size: 15 residues. Germline V gives CDR1 MNHEY, CDR2 SVGAGI. V dropped 6 bases and J dropped 3; count of bases not matched to a gene: 8. The CDR3 nucleotides are TGTGCCAGCAGCCGGGACAGGGGCCGGGGCTACGAGCAGTACTTC. It encodes CASSRDRGRGYEQYF.

V gene TRBV11-3 combines with J gene TRBJ2-1, with TRBD2 matching over 9 bases. Germline V CDR1 and CDR2: SGHNT, YENEEA. V lost 3 bases to trimming and J lost 9 bases; unmatched junction nucleotides: 12. CDR3 length: 16 amino acids. The CDR3 sequence: CASSLTGGGVLREQFF. In DNA, the CDR3 is TGTGCCAGCAGCTTGACAGGCGGGGGGGTATTACGTGAGCAGTTCTTC.

The gene calls are TRBV5-8 and TRBJ2-1; D is perhaps TRBD1 (5 bases). CDR1 SGHTS and CDR2 YDEGEE come from the germline V gene. The germline V and J ends were trimmed by 1 base and 4 bases, with 12 bases remaining between them. There are 15 residues in the CDR3. CDR3 amino acids: CASSLQGSSYNEQFF. The CDR3 nucleotides read TGTGCCAGCAGCTTGCAGGGTAGTTCGTACAATGAGCAGTTCTTC.

V and J are TRBV6-1 and TRBJ1-6; possibly TRBD1 for D (5 bases). This CDR3 is built from 16 residues. The germline V gene has CDR1 MNHNS and CDR2 SASEGT. V dropped 4 bases and J dropped 0 bases, with 10 bases sitting between them. This CDR3 is CASSVTASSYNSPLHF. CDR3 in DNA: TGTGCCAGCAGTGTGACAGCAAGCTCCTATAATTCACCCCTCCACTTT.

The chain combines TRBV18 with TRBJ1-1, with D uncertain. Germline-derived CDR1 and CDR2 are KGHSH and LQKENI. Trimming removed 3 bases from V and 0 bases from J, with 17 bases in between. The length of the CDR3 is 17 residues. The CDR3 reads CASSPPPRLRLNTEAFF. The CDR3 DNA reads TGTGCCAGCTCACCCCCACCCCGATTGAGATTGAACACTGAAGCTTTCTTT.

The rearrangement joins TRBV4-1 to TRBJ1-6, with D unresolved. The CDR3 runs to 16 residues. Looked up from germline, CDR1 is MGHRA and CDR2 is YSYEKL. V was trimmed by 1 base and J by 6 bases, leaving 13 bases between them. In nucleotides, the CDR3 is TGCGCCAGCAGCCAAGCACAGAAGTTGCTTAATTCACCCCTCCACTTT. This encodes CASSQAQKLLNSPLHF.

The chain is built from TRBV5-1 and TRBJ2-1; a weak D match, TRBD2 (6 bases). V shed 1 base and J shed 2 bases, with 10 bases lying between them. Germline V gives CDR1 SGHRS, CDR2 YFSETQ. The CDR3 loop spans 15 amino acids. DNA of the CDR3: TGCGCCAGCAGCTTGTCCCCGGGGGCCTACAATGAGCAGTTCTTC. Translation: CASSLSPGAYNEQFF.

The chain recombines TRBV3-1 (or the pseudogene TRBV3-2) with TRBJ2-1; TRBD1 aligns across 7 bases. The CDR3 extends over 15 amino acids. Germline V gene lookup returns CDR1 LGHDT and CDR2 YNNKEL (reference sequence). V was pared by 8 bases and J by 6 bases, with 13 bases of the junction left unmatched. As DNA, the CDR3 is TGTGCCAGCCGAGATAGGGGGCCCTCGGGCAATGAGCAGTTCTTC. It codes for CASRDRGPSGNEQFF.

Of note for this clone: The sample holds other DNA sequences that translate to the same CDR3. This chain connects TRBV9 to TRBJ2-3; D perhaps matches TRBD2 (5 bases). This CDR3 contains 14 residues. Trimming left V 4 bases short and J 2 bases short, with 11 bases between. The germline V gene encodes CDR1 SGDLS and CDR2 YYNGEE. The CDR3 bases are TGTGCCAGCAGCCCCCGGGGTACCACAGATACGCAGTATTTT. Its protein is CASSPRGTTDTQYF. Filled out from reference TRBV9 and TRBJ2-3, the complete variable domain reads DSGVTQTPKHLITATGQRVTLRCSPRSGDLSVYWYQQSLDQGLQFLIQYYNGEERAKGNILERFSAQQFPDLHSELNLSSLELGDSALYFCASSPRGTTDTQYFGPGTRLTVL.

Here the CDR3 reads CASSPIVGAKNYGYTF. CDR3 DNA sequence: TGTGCCAGCAGCCCCATTGTGGGGGCGAAAAACTATGGCTACACCTTC. The gene calls are TRBV11-2 and TRBJ1-2; D might be TRBD1 (6 bases). Trimming took 5 bases from V and 2 from J, leaving 18 bases between them. CDR3 length equals 16 residues. Germline V gene data show CDR1 as SGHAT and CDR2 as FQNNGV.

The chain uses TRBV4-3 and TRBJ2-2, with 10 bases identical to TRBD2. This CDR3 spans 16 amino acids. Germline V gene data show CDR1 as LGHNA and CDR2 as YSLEER. The trim removed 0 bases at V and 7 bases at J, leaving 5 bases unmatched. CDR3 region: CASSQDIAGGGGELFF. Here the CDR3 DNA reads TGCGCCAGCAGCCAAGATATAGCGGGGGGCGGCGGGGAGCTGTTTTTT.

Worth noting for this clone: Other DNA sequences in the sample encode the same CDR3. The chain uses TRBV12-5 and TRBJ2-2; no definite D call. V lost 0 bases, J lost 4 bases, and 9 bases lay in between. Germline lookup yields CDR1 LGHNT and CDR2 FRNRAP. The CDR3 is 15 residues long. The CDR3 DNA sequence: TGTGCTAGTGGTTTGGTAACCGGCGGCACCGGGGAGCTGTTTTTT. Amino acids: CASGLVTGGTGELFF.

The chain uses TRBV7-2 and TRBJ1-4, with unresolved D. Per germline, CDR1 SGHTA and CDR2 FQGNSA. With 3 bases removed from V and 8 bases from J, the gap between germline ends came to 16 bases. This CDR3 comprises 15 residues. This chain's CDR3 is CASSLAAAIQEKLFF. The CDR3, as DNA: TGTGCCAGCAGCTTGGCCGCGGCCATTCAGGAAAAACTGTTTTTT.

This sequence joins TRBV19 and TRBJ2-7, with D perhaps matching TRBD1 (6 bases). There are 13 residues in the CDR3. Trimming removed 7 bases at V and 2 bases at J, with 12 bases between. From germline, CDR1 is LNHDA and CDR2 SQIVND (reference sequence). CDR3: CASKARDTYEQYF. CDR3 sequence (DNA): TGTGCCAGTAAGGCCCGGGACACCTACGAGCAGTACTTC.

This chain links TRBV19 with TRBJ1-4, with a tentative D call TRBD1 (5 bases). Germline CDR1 and CDR2: LNHDA and SQIVND (reference sequence). This CDR3 has 14 amino acids. V was shortened by 5 bases and J by 2 bases, with 9 bases between the two germline ends. CDR3 region: CASSDSQTNEKLFF. DNA of the CDR3: TGTGCCAGTAGTGACAGTCAGACTAATGAAAAACTGTTTTTT.

This chain links TRBV6-1 with TRBJ1-6; the D is unclear. Germline CDR1 and CDR2: MNHNS and SASEGT. The CDR3 sequence is 13 residues long. V was pared by 1 base and J by 6 bases, with 4 bases between. CDR3 protein: CASSEDSNSPLHF. For the CDR3, the DNA is TGTGCCAGCAGTGAAGACAGTAATTCACCCCTCCACTTT.

This chain connects TRBV18 to TRBJ1-6; no reliable D call. Trimming took off 5 bases at V and 0 bases at J, with 8 bases between the two ends. The CDR3 has 15 residues. Looked up from germline, CDR1 is KGHSH and CDR2 is LQKENI. The CDR3 region is CASSIASSYNSPLHF. The DNA of the CDR3 is TGTGCCAGCTCAATAGCGAGCTCCTATAATTCACCCCTCCACTTT.

The rearrangement joins TRBV4-1 to TRBJ2-7; D is undetermined. The CDR3 has 15 amino acids. Germline CDR1 reads MGHRA; CDR2 reads YSYEKL. V lost 2 bases and J lost 0, with 11 bases in between. The CDR3 region has the DNA TGCGCCAGCAGCCAACTCTCTTCTACCTCCTACGAGCAGTACTTC. Translated, it gives CASSQLSSTSYEQYF.

This chain connects TRBV6-5 to TRBJ2-7; 7 nucleotides agree with TRBD2. V shed 5 bases, J shed 0 bases, and the junction held 4 bases outside the gene matches. From germline, CDR1 is MNHEY and CDR2 SVGAGI. The CDR3 is 14 amino acids. The CDR3 DNA sequence: TGTGCCAGCAGTACCGGGACTAACTCCTACGAGCAGTACTTC. This sequence encodes CASSTGTNSYEQYF.

The V gene is TRBV7-8, the J gene TRBJ1-5, with D uncertain. The CDR3 loop spans 14 amino acids. Trimming took off 0 bases at V and 5 bases at J, with 8 bases between the two ends. CDR1 is SGHVS, CDR2 FQNEAQ, per germline. The CDR3 loop reads CASSLAGTHQPQHF. CDR3 in DNA: TGTGCCAGCAGCTTAGCGGGCACCCATCAGCCCCAGCATTTT.

This chain joins TRBV15 and TRBJ2-1; 9 positions agree with TRBD1. The CDR3 loop spans 16 amino acids. Germline CDR1 and CDR2: LNHNV and YYDKDF (reference sequence). Trimming took 3 bases from V and 8 from J; bases not matched to a gene: 11. The CDR3 is CATSRTWTGDLYEQFF. CDR3 nucleotides: TGTGCCACCAGCAGGACCTGGACAGGGGATTTGTATGAGCAGTTCTTC. Complete variable domain (other parts from reference TRBV15 and TRBJ2-1): DAMVIQNPRYQVTQFGKPVTLSCSQTLNHNVMYWYQQKSSQAPKLLFHYYDKDFNNEADTPDNFQSRRPNTSFCFLDIRSPGLGDTAMYLCATSRTWTGDLYEQFFGPGTRLTVL.

The gene calls are TRBV29-1 and TRBJ1-5; maybe TRBD1 (6 bases). CDR1 and CDR2 from the germline V gene are SQVTM and ANQGSEA. This CDR3 spans 13 amino acids. Trimming shortened V by 4 bases and J by 2 bases, and 9 bases separated the two germline ends. The CDR3 DNA is TGCAGCGTTGGACAGGCCGGCAATCAGCCCCAGCATTTT. The encoded protein is CSVGQAGNQPQHF.